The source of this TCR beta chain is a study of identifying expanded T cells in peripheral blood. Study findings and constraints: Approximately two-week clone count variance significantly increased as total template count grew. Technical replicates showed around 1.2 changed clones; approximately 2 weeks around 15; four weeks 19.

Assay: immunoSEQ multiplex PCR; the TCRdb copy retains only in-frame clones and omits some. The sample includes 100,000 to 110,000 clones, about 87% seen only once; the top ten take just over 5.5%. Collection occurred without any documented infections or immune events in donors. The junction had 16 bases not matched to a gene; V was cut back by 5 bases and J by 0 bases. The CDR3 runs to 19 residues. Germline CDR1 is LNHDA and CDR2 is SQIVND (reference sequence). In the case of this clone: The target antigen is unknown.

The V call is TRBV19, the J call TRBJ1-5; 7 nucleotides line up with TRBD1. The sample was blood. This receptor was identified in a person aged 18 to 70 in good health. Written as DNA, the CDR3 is TGTGCCAGTAGTTTCATCCCGGGACAGCTCCCGTTTAGCAATCAGCCCCAGCATTTT. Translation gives CASSFIPGQLPFSNQPQHF.